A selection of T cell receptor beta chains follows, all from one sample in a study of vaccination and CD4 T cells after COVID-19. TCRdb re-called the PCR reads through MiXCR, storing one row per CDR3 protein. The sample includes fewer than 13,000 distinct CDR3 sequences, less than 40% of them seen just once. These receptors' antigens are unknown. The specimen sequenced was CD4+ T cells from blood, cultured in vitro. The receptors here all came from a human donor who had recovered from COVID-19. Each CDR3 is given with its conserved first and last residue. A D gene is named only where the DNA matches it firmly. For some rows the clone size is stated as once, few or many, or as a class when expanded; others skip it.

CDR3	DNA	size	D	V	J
CASRRGTNYGYTF	TGTGCCAGCCGCAGGGGAACAAACTATGGCTACACCTTC	NA	NA	TRBV6-1	TRBJ1-2
CSARDRDRGEYGYTF	TGCAGTGCTAGAGACCGGGACAGGGGGGAGTATGGCTACACCTTC	medium-sized	TRBD1	TRBV20-1	TRBJ1-2
CATSSGRVPGNEQFF	TGTGCCACCAGTTCGGGCAGGGTGCCGGGCAATGAGCAGTTCTTC	NA	NA	TRBV24-1	TRBJ2-1
CASSQYRDRGLQPQHF	TGTGCCAGCAGCCAATACCGGGACAGGGGACTTCAGCCCCAGCATTTT	NA	TRBD1	TRBV4-2	TRBJ1-5
CAWGRAQNNSPLHF	TGTGCCTGGGGGAGGGCACAGAATAATTCACCCCTCCACTTT	few	NA	TRBV30	TRBJ1-6
CATSRDDIEFF	TGTGCCACCAGCAGAGATGATATTGAGTTCTTC	NA	NA	TRBV15	TRBJ2-1
CASSFRADTQYF	TGTGCCAGCAGTTTTAGGGCAGATACGCAGTATTTT	once	NA	TRBV28	TRBJ2-3
CSASAVGSNYGYTF	TGCAGTGCTAGTGCGGTTGGCAGTAACTATGGCTACACCTTC	NA	NA	TRBV20-1	TRBJ1-2
CASKIAYALTDTQYF	TGTGCCAGCAAAATAGCGTACGCCCTCACAGATACGCAGTATTTT	NA	NA	TRBV6-2/TRBV6-3	TRBJ2-3
CASSLAGRGSYNEQFF	TGTGCCAGCAGCTTAGCGGGGAGGGGTTCCTACAATGAGCAGTTCTTC	few	TRBD2	TRBV7-9	TRBJ2-1
CASSLVREPQDTEAFF	TGTGCCAGCAGCTTAGTCAGGGAGCCCCAGGACACTGAAGCTTTCTTT	NA	NA	TRBV7-2	TRBJ1-1